One and the same sample provided the 21 T cell receptor beta chains below, sequenced in a study of T cells after yellow fever vaccination (dated by TCRdb to about 2019). The intended sense of this specimen's treatment or condition label: live attenuated yellow fever vaccine strain. The library was prepared using 5' RACE. Data came from an Illumina HiSeq 2500. The public sequencing data were trimmed at Q25 with fastp and processed into clonotypes with MiXCR by TCRdb, which kept only in-frame beta chains. Rows merge per CDR3 protein into single entries with the most common DNA and genes. Here the sample has around 550,000 distinct CDR3 sequences; around 21% occur a single time. The ten largest clones capture roughly an eighth of the sample. Here the sequenced sample was PBMCs, taken 15 days after the yellow fever booster vaccination. These receptor sequences come from a man under 40 who received the YFV17D yellow fever vaccine.

This clonotype was seen only a few times. The rearrangement uses TRBV3-1 and TRBJ2-1, with D perhaps being TRBD1 or TRBD2 (5 bases each). CDR3 length: 15 amino acids. Trimming left V 1 base short and J 6 bases short, with 13 bases between. Looked up from germline, CDR1 is LGHDT and CDR2 is YNNKEL (reference sequence). Here the CDR3 DNA reads TGTGCCAGCAGCCAAGCGGGACCTACAGGCAATGAGCAGTTCTTC. This translates into CASSQAGPTGNEQFF.

This clonotype has a count of ten or more. CDR3 residues: CASSLAAVVGYNEQFF. CDR3 nucleotides: TGCGCCAGCAGCTTGGCCGCGGTCGTGGGTTACAATGAGCAGTTCTTC. The genes are TRBV5-1 and TRBJ2-1, with unresolved D. V was shortened by 0 bases and J by 4 bases, with 14 bases between the two germline ends. Germline CDR1 SGHRS, CDR2 YFSETQ. This CDR3 comprises 16 residues.

This clonotype was seen only a few times. This chain uses TRBV7-2 with TRBJ2-5, with TRBD2 matching over 9 bases. This CDR3 has 17 amino acids. Unmatched junction bases numbered 9, after V lost 4 bases and J lost 0 bases. From germline, CDR1 is SGHTA and CDR2 FQGNSA. This chain's CDR3 is CASSSLAGGANQETQYF. The CDR3 DNA reads TGTGCCAGCAGCTCACTAGCGGGTGGAGCAAACCAAGAGACCCAGTACTTC.

This clonotype came up a few times. The chain joins TRBV20-1 to TRBJ2-5; D not certain. V was trimmed by 0 bases and J by 4 bases, leaving 9 bases between them. The length of the CDR3 is 13 residues. From germline, CDR1 is DFQATT and CDR2 SNEGSKA (reference sequence). CDR3: CSAREGRRETQYF. The DNA for the CDR3 is TGCAGTGCTAGAGAAGGTAGAAGAGAGACCCAGTACTTC.

V gene TRBV5-1 combines with J gene TRBJ2-1; D is perhaps TRBD2 (5 bases). This CDR3 comprises 14 residues. The V end was cut by 4 bases, the J end by 0 bases, with 8 bases between. The germline CDR1 and CDR2 sequences are SGHRS and YFSETQ. This CDR3 is CASSGSISYNEQFF. The CDR3 bases are TGCGCCAGCAGCGGGAGTATCTCCTACAATGAGCAGTTCTTC.

The chain uses TRBV14 and TRBJ1-5, with TRBD1 as a possible D gene (5 bases). Trimming cost V 1 base and J 7 bases, with 11 bases left between them. Germline lookup yields CDR1 SGHDN and CDR2 FVKESK. This CDR3 comprises 14 residues. CDR3 nucleotide sequence: TGTGCCAGCAGCCAAGCGGGGACGACGCAGCCCCAGCATTTT. It translates to CASSQAGTTQPQHF.

The CDR3 DNA reads as TGCGCCAGCAGCCAAGATCGGCTAGCATCCGGGGAGCTGTTTTTT. It is translated as CASSQDRLASGELFF. The rearrangement joins TRBV4-3 to TRBJ2-2, with D possibly TRBD2 on 5 matching bases. V dropped 0 bases and J dropped 6 bases, with 11 bases sitting between them. This CDR3 region has 15 residues. Germline V gene data show CDR1 as LGHNA and CDR2 as YSLEER.

The chain is built from TRBV20-1 and TRBJ2-7, with TRBD2 identical over 8 bases. Germline-derived CDR1 and CDR2 are DFQATT and SNEGSKA (reference sequence). This CDR3 spans 13 amino acids. The junction had 7 bases not matched to a gene; V was cut back by 5 bases and J by 4 bases. The CDR3 region has the DNA TGCAGTGCTCAGATTAGCGGGGCTTACGAGCAGTACTTC. It encodes CSAQISGAYEQYF.

The chain recombines TRBV18 with TRBJ2-7; 7 bases map to TRBD2. Germline V CDR1 and CDR2: KGHSH, LQKENI. After removal of 2 bases from V and 0 bases from J, the junction contained 4 bases not matched to a gene. The CDR3 has 15 amino acids. In DNA form, the CDR3 reads TGTGCCAGCTCACCAAGCGGGGCCATCTCCTACGAGCAGTACTTC. Its protein product is CASSPSGAISYEQYF.

The chain couples TRBV20-1 to TRBJ2-3; TRBD2 matches at 7 bases. Unmatched junction bases numbered 5, after V lost 6 bases and J lost 2 bases. The CDR3 has 13 amino acids. Germline CDR1 is DFQATT and CDR2 is SNEGSKA (reference sequence). CDR3 in amino acids: CSAGGTNTDTQYF. CDR3 DNA: TGCAGTGCCGGGGGGACCAACACAGATACGCAGTATTTT.

This rearrangement joins TRBV12-3 or TRBV12-4 to TRBJ1-5; TRBD1 matches 7 bases. The CDR3 is 16 amino acids. Trimming cost V 3 bases and J 6 bases; bases outside gene matches: 11. This CDR3 is CASSFGGTALVQPQHF. DNA for the CDR3: TGTGCCAGCAGTTTCGGAGGGACAGCCCTTGTTCAGCCCCAGCATTTT.

This clonotype was recorded a few times. The chain employs TRBV7-3 and TRBJ2-1; maybe TRBD1 (6 bases). The germline V gene has CDR1 SGHTA and CDR2 FQGTGA. CDR3 size: 15 residues. V dropped 1 base and J dropped 9 bases, with 16 bases sitting between them. Written as DNA, the CDR3 is TGTGCCAGCAGCTTAATCAGGGGCGCCGAAAGTGAGCAGTTCTTC. This gives the protein CASSLIRGAESEQFF.

The chain recombines TRBV12-3 or TRBV12-4 with TRBJ1-1, with a weak D call TRBD1 (6 bases). The CDR3 is 16 residues long. Deletions cut 6 bases from V and 0 bases from J, with 17 bases between. The DNA for the CDR3 is TGTGCCAGCAGCCCAACTACAGGGACCCTGAACACTGAAGCTTTCTTT. Translated: CASSPTTGTLNTEAFF.

The genes are TRBV6-2 or TRBV6-3 and TRBJ2-7; 7 positions agree with TRBD1. V shed 5 bases and J 4 bases; nucleotides not matched to a gene: 11. The CDR3 is made up of 15 amino acids. Germline loops: CDR1 MNHEY, CDR2 SVGEGT. CDR3 nucleotide sequence: TGTGCCAGCAGTGGTCCGGGACAGAGGATTTACGAGCAGTACTTC. Its translation: CASSGPGQRIYEQYF.

This sequence joins TRBV6-1 and TRBJ2-3; D is tentatively TRBD1 or TRBD2 (5 bases each). Germline-derived CDR1 and CDR2 are MNHNS and SASEGT. Deletions cut 8 bases from V and 7 bases from J, with 19 bases between. The CDR3 runs to 14 residues. Here the CDR3 reads CASSPAPRGNTQYF. The CDR3 DNA sequence: TGTGCCAGCTCCCCAGCGCCGAGGGGAAATACGCAGTATTTT.

Here the CDR3 reads CSVEGGSGGYEQYF. The CDR3 DNA sequence: TGCAGCGTTGAAGGGGGTAGCGGGGGCTACGAGCAGTACTTC. This sequence joins TRBV29-1 and TRBJ2-7; 9 bases match TRBD2. V lost 1 base and J lost 3; bases outside the gene matches: 4. Germline lookup yields CDR1 SQVTM and CDR2 ANQGSEA. The CDR3 contains 14 residues.

This clonotype was counted only a few times. The V gene is TRBV29-1, the J gene TRBJ2-1; tentative D call: TRBD2 (5 bases). The V gene's germline CDR1 is SQVTM and CDR2 ANQGSEA. CDR3 length: 14 amino acids. Trimming took 5 bases from V and 2 from J, leaving 13 bases between them. In nucleotides, the CDR3 is TGCAGCGTTCCATTCGGGATCGCCTACAATGAGCAGTTCTTC. It yields the protein CSVPFGIAYNEQFF.

The chain joins TRBV29-1 to TRBJ1-3, with 7 positions matching TRBD1. J was trimmed by 4 bases and V by 6 bases; bases with no gene match: 9. Germline V gives CDR1 SQVTM, CDR2 ANQGSEA. The CDR3 totals 14 residues. The CDR3 loop is CSVGETGRGNTIYF. The CDR3 coding sequence is TGCAGCGTGGGGGAGACAGGGAGAGGAAACACCATATATTTT.

The V and J genes are TRBV30 and TRBJ1-1; D gene ambiguous. Trimming left V 0 bases short and J 1 base short, with 6 bases between. The CDR3 totals 13 residues. Germline V gene data show CDR1 as GTSNPN and CDR2 as SVGIG (reference sequence). CDR3 loop: CAWSVLRNTEAFF. The CDR3 nucleotides read TGTGCCTGGAGTGTACTTAGGAACACTGAAGCTTTCTTT.

This clonotype showed up just once. This chain joins TRBV4-3 and TRBJ2-1; D remains unclear. The ends were cut back, 1 base at V and 10 bases at J, with 11 bases in the middle. In germline, CDR1 is LGHNA, CDR2 YSLEER. This CDR3 contains 13 residues. This chain's CDR3 is CASSQGIRLEQFF. Written as DNA, the CDR3 is TGCGCCAGCAGCCAAGGCATACGTTTAGAGCAGTTCTTC.

The V and J genes are TRBV7-9 and TRBJ2-5; D unclear. Germline loops: CDR1 SEHNR, CDR2 FQNEAQ (reference sequence). This CDR3 is 12 amino acids long. V lost 4 bases and J lost 3, with 6 bases in between. The CDR3: CASSSLKETQYF. DNA of the CDR3: TGTGCCAGCAGCTCCCTGAAAGAGACCCAGTACTTC.